These 17 T cell receptor beta chains share one sample of origin, sequenced in a study of T cells in Graves' hyperthyroidism and ophthalmopathy. The investigators amplified TCR beta CDR3 regions from RNA transcripts. With the HTBI primer set, the TCR CDR3 went through a first round of RT-PCR. Each CDR3 protein gets one entry after TCRdb re-called the multiplex PCR reads with MiXCR. Of hundreds of thousands of distinct CDR3 sequences listed, 38% are singletons. Specimen: blood. The receptors originated from a man between 18 and 29 years old with Graves' hyperthyroidism.

CDR3 sequence (DNA): TGCAGCGCCATCGACAGGGCTGGAACCTACGAGCAGTACTTC. As protein: CSAIDRAGTYEQYF. This sequence joins TRBV29-1 and TRBJ2-7; 7 bases match TRBD1. This CDR3 has 14 amino acids. Germline V CDR1 and CDR2: SQVTM, ANQGSEA. V lost 7 bases to trimming and J lost 2 bases; unmatched junction nucleotides: 11.

The rearrangement uses TRBV7-2 and TRBJ2-7, with TRBD1 matching over 8 bases. Trimming took 2 bases from V and 2 from J; bases not matched to a gene: 8. Germline CDR1 SGHTA, CDR2 FQGNSA. CDR3 length: 16 residues. The CDR3 region is CASSLNRQGFPYEQYF. The CDR3 region has the DNA TGTGCCAGCAGCTTAAACAGACAGGGGTTCCCCTACGAGCAGTACTTC.

The chain is built from TRBV7-8 and TRBJ1-4, with a tentative D call TRBD1 (5 bases). Per the germline V gene, CDR1 is SGHVS and CDR2 is FQNEAQ. The CDR3 spans 16 residues. The V and J ends lost 1 base and 7 bases respectively, with 16 bases between them. CDR3 in amino acids: CASSLEGTLGREKLFF. In DNA form, the CDR3 reads TGTGCCAGCAGCTTAGAGGGGACCCTCGGACGTGAAAAACTGTTTTTT.

This clonotype appeared a few times. The chain carries TRBV27 and TRBJ2-2; D is uncertain. Germline loops: CDR1 MNHEY, CDR2 SMNVEV (reference sequence). The V and J ends lost 3 bases and 5 bases respectively, with 7 bases between them. The CDR3 is made up of 13 amino acids. CDR3: CASSLSFTGELFF. The CDR3 nucleotides read TGTGCCAGCAGTTTGTCTTTTACCGGGGAGCTGTTTTTT.

This chain links TRBV19 with TRBJ1-5; D is undetermined. Germline lookup yields CDR1 LNHDA and CDR2 SQIVND (reference sequence). With 9 bases removed from V and 5 bases from J, the gap between germline ends came to 20 bases. The CDR3 totals 15 residues. The chain's CDR3 is CASSFVLSGDQPQHF. CDR3 nucleotides: TGTGCCAGCAGTTTCGTCCTCTCCGGCGATCAGCCCCAGCATTTT.

V gene TRBV28 combines with J gene TRBJ1-5; TRBD1 is a possible D gene (5 bases). V gave up 8 bases and J gave up 5 bases, with 16 bases separating them. The germline V gene has CDR1 MDHEN and CDR2 SYDVKM. The CDR3 has 14 residues. CDR3 sequence: CASRPGDVYQPQHF. As DNA, the CDR3 is TGTGCCAGCCGCCCCGGGGACGTTTATCAGCCCCAGCATTTT.

This rearrangement joins TRBV2 to TRBJ2-7, with 9 positions matching TRBD2. Germline lookup yields CDR1 SNHLY and CDR2 FYNNEI. Unmatched junction bases numbered 9, after V lost 3 bases and J lost 6 bases. The CDR3 runs to 15 residues. In nucleotides, the CDR3 is TGTGCCAGCAGTGATAGCGGGAGAGCCCTTAGCGAGCAGTACTTC. It encodes CASSDSGRALSEQYF. Combining the CDR3 with reference TRBV2 and TRBJ2-7 gives the whole variable domain EPEVTQTPSHQVTQMGQEVILRCVPISNHLYFYWYRQILGQKVEFLVSFYNNEISEKSEIFDDQFSVERPDGSNFTLKIRSTKLEDSAMYFCASSDSGRALSEQYFGPGTRLTVT.

The V and J genes are TRBV12-3 or TRBV12-4 and TRBJ2-5; D gene unclear. Trimming shortened V by 7 bases and J by 0 bases, and 6 bases separated the two germline ends. CDR3 size: 12 residues. The CDR3 DNA reads as TGTGCCAGCAAAGAATACCAAGAGACCCAGTACTTC. Residues: CASKEYQETQYF.

V and J are TRBV6-6 and TRBJ2-5; a possible D gene is TRBD2 (6 bases). The CDR3 covers 12 residues. V was pared by 11 bases and J by 7 bases, with 17 bases between. The germline V gene encodes CDR1 MNHNY and CDR2 SVGAGI (reference sequence). The CDR3 sequence is CALLRGMGTQYF. The CDR3 region has the DNA TGTGCCCTCCTCCGGGGGATGGGGACCCAGTACTTC.

In this sample, this clonotype turned up a few times. The chain uses TRBV10-3 and TRBJ1-5; D possibly corresponds to TRBD1 (6 bases). V was pared by 2 bases and J by 11 bases, with 16 bases between. CDR1 is ENHRY, CDR2 SYGVKD, per germline. CDR3 length: 14 amino acids. CDR3 loop: CAISEGQGKETQHF. The DNA for the CDR3 is TGTGCCATCAGTGAGGGGCAGGGGAAAGAGACCCAGCATTTT.

The chain has TRBV11-1 and TRBJ2-7, with TRBD2 matching 9 bases. With V trimmed by 5 bases and J by 1 base, 6 bases remained unmatched. The CDR3 runs 15 residues. CDR1 SGHAT and CDR2 FQDESV come from the germline V gene (reference sequence). The DNA for the CDR3 is TGTGCCAGCAGCCTTAGCGGGAGAACGTCCTACGAGCAGTACTTC. Translating gives CASSLSGRTSYEQYF.

J is TRBJ1-3 and V is TRBV11-2; the D gene is possibly TRBD1 (5 bases). Germline CDR1 SGHAT, CDR2 FQNNGV. The length of the CDR3 is 17 residues. V was clipped by 5 bases and J by 0 bases, with 17 bases between them. This chain's CDR3 is CASSPKTGPSSGNTIYF. For the CDR3, the DNA is TGTGCCAGCAGCCCCAAAACGGGACCTAGCTCTGGAAACACCATATATTTT.

V usage is TRBV6-6 and J usage is TRBJ2-5; D unclear. Germline CDR1 and CDR2: MNHNY and SVGAGI (reference sequence). V was trimmed by 5 bases and J by 6 bases, leaving 7 bases between them. The CDR3 totals 11 residues. CDR3: CASSTMQTQYF. CDR3 sequence (DNA): TGTGCCAGCAGTACAATGCAGACCCAGTACTTC.

This clonotype appeared a few times. V is TRBV11-3 and J is TRBJ2-7; D tentatively fits TRBD1 or TRBD2 (5 bases each). V shed 3 bases and J shed 5 bases, with 14 bases lying between them. The CDR3 extends over 14 amino acids. Germline assignment: CDR1 SGHNT and CDR2 YENEEA. CDR3 coding DNA: TGTGCCAGCAGCTTCTACGACGGGGCCAACGAGCAGTACTTC. This gives the protein CASSFYDGANEQYF.

This clonotype showed up just once. Being one base from a much bigger clone, this may be a read error. The gene calls are TRBV9 and TRBJ2-2, with D tentatively TRBD2 (6 bases). CDR1 SGDLS and CDR2 YYNGEE come from the germline V gene. The CDR3 is made up of 14 amino acids. CDR3 amino acids: CASTILKDTGGLFF. Here the CDR3 DNA reads TGTGCCAGCACCATACTCAAGGACACCGGGGGGCTGTTTTTT.

As to this clonotype: This may arise from a read error, as a much more abundant clone is one base away. Written as DNA, the CDR3 is TGTGCCATCACTGACTCCCGGGACAGGGTCTACGAGCAGTACTTC. Protein sequence: CAITDSRDRVYEQYF. The chain carries TRBV10-3 and TRBJ2-7; TRBD1 matches at 9 bases. Germline assignment: CDR1 ENHRY and CDR2 SYGVKD. V shed 7 bases and J 3 bases; nucleotides not matched to a gene: 10. There are 15 residues in the CDR3.

J is TRBJ2-7 and V is TRBV6-5; D not resolved. V gave up 4 bases and J gave up 2 bases, with 9 bases separating them. From germline, CDR1 is MNHEY and CDR2 SVGAGI. The CDR3 sequence is 13 residues long. The CDR3 is CASSLNGPYEQYF. CDR3 coding DNA: TGTGCCAGCAGTTTAAACGGCCCCTACGAGCAGTACTTC.